This record covers a single T cell receptor beta chain. This clonotype is large (0.1 to 1%). The antigen this receptor binds is unknown. No much larger clone exists at a distance of one base, and base qualities are not known. Per the publication, the time point label means: sample taken at primary tumor resection. The donors were about 65 patients from the lung TRACERx cohort who had early-stage, untreated non-small cell lung cancer. Whole RNA extracted from tumor and nontumor lung tissue, or from cryopreserved PBMC samples, was used for TCR sequencing without cell sorting. Only patients with enough RNA available from two or more tumor regions were chosen for TCR sequencing. Before selection, tumor and adjacent nontumor lung specimens were reviewed by a lung pathologist. The source of the sample is a study of spatial heterogeneity in lung cancer (dated by TCRdb to between 2018 and 2020). Some background on the complete study: More beta-chain than alpha-chain transcripts were consistently detected, likely reflecting higher beta-chain transcript abundance. In the raw uncorrected reads, each unique combination of TCR and UMI appeared on average more than ten times. The study quantitatively compared TCR alpha and beta repertoires across multiple tumor regions, matched nontumor lung and blood in non-small cell lung cancer. Nonsynonymous mutation counts, determined by whole-exome sequencing of tumor tissue, were related to TCR repertoire features. At surgery, both alpha and beta chains were TCR-sequenced in fewer than 250 tumor regions, 64 matched nontumor lung samples and a few dozen PBMC samples.

The CDR3 goes from the cysteine to the phenylalanine over 16 residues. Just the 48-base CDR3 DNA is kept, in frame starting at base 1. At the junction V is shortened by 4 bases and J by 1 base; bases outside the gene matches: 7. In the germline V gene (reference sequence), CDR1 corresponds to LGHDT and CDR2 to YNNKEL. What the study reported, not specific to this receptor: Confirming at a functional level the hypothesis that regional TCRs recognize regional mutations was considered to require additional single-cell paired TCR alpha and beta sequencing.

The library was produced with 5' RACE. These reads were obtained on a NextSeq 500. To allow correction of PCR and sequencing errors, the TCR library protocol tagged every TCR cDNA molecule with a unique molecular identifier. The study's processing was this. TCR identification, UMI-based error correction and CDR3 extraction were performed with Decombinator tools. Expanded TCRs were defined as those above a frequency of 2 per 1,000, corresponding to the top 1% of the tumor frequency distribution. Renyi diversity was computed with the R vegan package after each repertoire had been subsampled 100 times to 5,000 TCRs. CDR3 similarity networks were built from amino acid triplet string-kernel similarity, with CDR3s being connected when pairwise similarity was above 0.82. In TCRdb, the public reads were trimmed at Q25 with fastp and aligned with MiXCR, with productive beta chains retained. Rows with one shared CDR3 protein collapse into an entry with the most common genes and DNA. TCRdb's processing, not the authors', yielded these V and J calls. Across this sample there are roughly 1,900 distinct CDR3 sequences, with roughly 12% seen only once. The top ten constitute about an eighth of the sample.

Sequencing was performed on normal lung tissue next to the tumor, taken at surgery. This TCR was recovered from a female donor with early-stage non-small cell lung cancer. The V gene is TRBV3-1 and the J gene is TRBJ2-1; 7 junctional bases match TRBD1. The DNA reads as follows: TGTGCCAGCAGCCCAACCGGGACAGCGTCCTACAATGAGCAGTTCTTC. The translation is CASSPTGTASYNEQFF.